These 18 T cell receptor beta chains came from one sample sequenced in a study of blood T cells in healthy people across ages. Sample-barcoded 5' priming and a J-beta primer mix drove a second PCR of roughly 6 to 12 cycles. Each CDR3 protein gets one entry after TCRdb re-called the 5' RACE reads with MiXCR. The top ten clones hold 6.5% to 8.5% of a sample with 1.5 million to 2 million distinct CDR3 sequences, about 28% of them seen once. The specimen sequenced was blood. These TCRs come from a woman aged 25 to 39 in good health.

This clonotype was recorded once. The chain employs TRBV30 and TRBJ1-1; D is undetermined. The CDR3 spans 17 residues. The germline V gene has CDR1 GTSNPN and CDR2 SVGIG (reference sequence). V lost 3 bases and J lost 2, with 22 bases in between. CDR3 in amino acids: CAWRSATMWASNTEAFF. In DNA, the CDR3 is TGTGCCTGGAGAAGTGCCACGATGTGGGCATCTAACACTGAAGCTTTCTTT.

Many counts were recorded for this clonotype. The chain couples TRBV6-1 to TRBJ2-4; a weak D match, TRBD1 (6 bases). Trimming left V 4 bases short and J 7 bases short, with 8 bases between. This CDR3 is 12 amino acids long. CDR1 is MNHNS, CDR2 SASEGT, per germline. The CDR3 region is CASSAGANIQYF. The DNA for the CDR3 is TGTGCCAGCAGTGCAGGGGCCAACATTCAGTACTTC.

A word on this clonotype: This may be a read error, as it is one base from a much larger clone. The gene calls are TRBV29-1 and TRBJ2-1; 11 nucleotides align to TRBD1. From germline, CDR1 is SQVTM and CDR2 ANQGSEA. The CDR3 consists of 13 residues. The V segment lost 7 bases and the J segment 10 bases; nucleotides outside the gene matches: 9. The CDR3 coding sequence is TGCAGCGCCTGGGACAGGGGGAGGAACGAGCAGTTCTTC. Protein product: CSAWDRGRNEQFF.

A word on this clonotype: A read error may produce the germline difference seen at one junction end. V usage is TRBV5-1 and J usage is TRBJ2-5, with D uncertain. The V gene's germline CDR1 is SGHRS and CDR2 YFSETQ. This CDR3 comprises 14 residues. The CDR3 here is CASSLGLAQETRYF. The DNA for the CDR3 is TGCGCCAGCAGCTTGGGGTTGGCCCAAGAGACCCGGTACTTC.

The chain employs TRBV6-6 and TRBJ2-1; TRBD2 might be the D (6 bases). V was trimmed by 3 bases and J by 6 bases, leaving 15 bases between them. This CDR3 spans 15 amino acids. Germline-derived CDR1 and CDR2 are MNHNY and SVGAGI (reference sequence). CDR3 bases: TGTGCCAGCAGTTATCGTGGGGAGGCCTCCAATGAGCAGTTCTTC. This encodes CASSYRGEASNEQFF.

This clonotype came up many times. This chain uses TRBV29-1 with TRBJ1-4; D gene ambiguous. The ends were cut back, 4 bases at V and 7 bases at J, with 13 bases in the middle. Germline lookup yields CDR1 SQVTM and CDR2 ANQGSEA. CDR3 size: 13 residues. The CDR3: CSVARSSTEKLFF. The CDR3 DNA sequence: TGCAGCGTTGCCAGGTCGTCTACTGAAAAACTGTTTTTT. Using reference TRBV29-1 and TRBJ1-4 for the parts outside the CDR3, the full variable domain is SAVISQKPSRDICQRGTSLTIQCQVDSQVTMMFWYRQQPGQSLTLIATANQGSEATYESGFVIDKFPISRPNLTFSTLTVSNMSPEDSSIYLCSVARSSTEKLFFGSGTQLSVL.

The CDR3 nucleotides are TGTGCCAGCACCGCAAGGGGTCTAGCGGGTAGCACAGATACGCAGTATTTT. Translation: CASTARGLAGSTDTQYF. The chain uses TRBV12-3 or TRBV12-4 and TRBJ2-3, with 8 bases matching TRBD2. V dropped 7 bases and J dropped 0; count of bases not matched to a gene: 12. The CDR3 has 17 residues.

As for this clonotype: Mismatch with germline at one junction end may stem from a read error. V usage is TRBV15 and J usage is TRBJ1-1, with D uncertain. The germline V gene encodes CDR1 LNHNV and CDR2 YYDKDF (reference sequence). This CDR3 region has 12 residues. CDR3 bases: TGTACCACCAGACGACTGAACACTGAAGCTTTCTTT. Its translation: CTTRRLNTEAFF.

This clonotype showed up just a few times. The chain combines TRBV20-1 with TRBJ1-2; the D gene is possibly TRBD1 (5 bases). V lost 2 bases to trimming and J lost 6 bases, with 13 bases between them. This CDR3 is 13 amino acids long. Germline V gives CDR1 DFQATT, CDR2 SNEGSKA (reference sequence). The CDR3 spells CSARPEGLNGYTF. The CDR3 coding sequence is TGCAGTGCTAGACCGGAGGGGCTTAATGGCTACACCTTC.

To note about this clonotype: A much larger clone differs from this one at a single base, so this may be a read error. This chain links TRBV29-1 with TRBJ2-4; D unclear. The germline V gene encodes CDR1 SQVTM and CDR2 ANQGSEA. The CDR3 has 13 residues. The V end was cut by 7 bases, the J end by 13 bases, with 23 bases between. CDR3 protein: CSATTLGYNEQYF. For the CDR3, the DNA is TGCAGCGCCACCACCTTAGGGTACAATGAGCAGTACTTC.

This clonotype was counted ten times or more. V usage is TRBV9 and J usage is TRBJ2-4, with TRBD2 matching over 7 bases. The CDR3 length is 14 residues. V was pared by 0 bases and J by 9 bases, with 6 bases of the junction left unmatched. CDR1 is SGDLS, CDR2 YYNGEE, per germline. The CDR3 sequence: CASSVAGGVSIQYF. The DNA for the CDR3 is TGTGCCAGCAGCGTAGCGGGAGGAGTGAGCATTCAGTACTTC.

This chain uses TRBV5-1 with TRBJ2-1; D unresolved. Germline V gives CDR1 SGHRS, CDR2 YFSETQ. This CDR3 is built from 15 residues. V dropped 5 bases and J dropped 5 bases, with 17 bases sitting between them. CDR3 nucleotides: TGCGCCAGCAGGGAAGGGTACGGGTCTGACAATGAGCAGTTCTTC. Its translation: CASREGYGSDNEQFF.

The chain joins TRBV20-1 to TRBJ1-2; D is unclear. The CDR3 has 11 residues. In germline, CDR1 is DFQATT, CDR2 SNEGSKA (reference sequence). The V and J ends lost 5 bases and 4 bases respectively, with 8 bases between them. The DNA for the CDR3 is TGCAGTGCTCAGGCCGTCTATGGCTACACCTTC. Translation gives CSAQAVYGYTF.

The chain combines TRBV2 with TRBJ2-3; no reliable D call. The CDR3 loop spans 16 amino acids. The germline V gene has CDR1 SNHLY and CDR2 FYNNEI. V lost 2 bases, J lost 2 bases, and 14 bases lay in between. CDR3 sequence (DNA): TGTGCCAGCAGTGAACTCTCCGAGGTCTACACAGATACGCAGTATTTT. It codes for CASSELSEVYTDTQYF.

This clonotype was picked up a small number of times. The V gene is TRBV5-1, the J gene TRBJ2-3; D gene unclear. V lost 2 bases, J lost 1 base, and 11 bases lay in between. The CDR3 contains 15 residues. Germline values: CDR1 SGHRS, CDR2 YFSETQ. CDR3 sequence: CASSLEWGGTDTQYF. In DNA form, the CDR3 reads TGCGCCAGCAGCTTAGAGTGGGGTGGCACAGATACGCAGTATTTT.

In DNA form, the CDR3 reads TGTGCCAGCAGCTTGATAAGGATAGGCACTGAAGCTTTCTTT. Translation gives CASSLIRIGTEAFF. The chain carries TRBV7-2 and TRBJ1-1; D unresolved. The CDR3 has 14 amino acids. Germline CDR1 reads SGHTA; CDR2 reads FQGNSA. The V gene lost 3 bases and the J gene lost 4 bases, with 12 bases spanning the gap.

This chain links TRBV18 with TRBJ2-7, with a weak D call TRBD2 (6 bases). V lost 1 base to trimming and J lost 6 bases, with 16 bases between them. This CDR3 is built from 15 residues. Germline CDR1 is KGHSH and CDR2 is LQKENI. The CDR3 nucleotides are TGTGCCAGCTCACCACTCCCGAGACTAGTACTCGAGCAGTACTTC. It is translated as CASSPLPRLVLEQYF.

V is TRBV28 and J is TRBJ2-7, with TRBD2 matching 9 bases. V shed 5 bases and J 8 bases; nucleotides not matched to a gene: 10. In germline, CDR1 is MDHEN, CDR2 SYDVKM. The CDR3 extends over 14 amino acids. The CDR3 region is CASSLSGSKHKQYF. CDR3 coding DNA: TGTGCCAGCAGTCTTAGCGGGAGCAAGCACAAGCAGTACTTC.